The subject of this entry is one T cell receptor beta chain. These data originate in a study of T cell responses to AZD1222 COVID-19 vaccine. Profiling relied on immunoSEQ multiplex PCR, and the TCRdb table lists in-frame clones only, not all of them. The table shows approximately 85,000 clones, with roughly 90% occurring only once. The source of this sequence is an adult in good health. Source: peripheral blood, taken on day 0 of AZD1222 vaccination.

CDR3: CASSLGLSGRGYEQFF. The CDR3 DNA is TGTGCCAGCAGCTTAGGCCTTAGCGGCCGGGGGTATGAGCAGTTCTTC. The V gene is TRBV7-2, the J gene TRBJ2-1; D is possibly TRBD2 (6 bases). The V end was cut by 1 base, the J end by 8 bases, with 18 bases between. The length of the CDR3 is 16 residues. Germline V gene data show CDR1 as SGHTA and CDR2 as FQGNSA. The whole variable domain, remainder taken from reference TRBV7-2 and TRBJ2-1, is GAGVSQSPSNKVTEKGKDVELRCDPISGHTALYWYRQSLGQGLEFLIYFQGNSAPDKSGLPSDRFSAERTGGSVSTLTIQRTQQEDSAVYLCASSLGLSGRGYEQFFGPGTRLTVL.